This TCR beta chain was sequenced for a study of early T cells in non-severe SARS-CoV-2 infection. Findings and limits, study-wide: CD4 and private specificities were missed by VDJdb matching, which favored anti-spike CD8 responses.

In this sample, this clonotype turned up many times. Its antigen is still unknown. With 5 bases removed from V and 5 bases from J, the gap between germline ends came to 7 bases. This CDR3 region has 12 residues. Germline V lookup: CDR1 SGHTA, CDR2 FQGNSA. TCRdb processed the 5' RACE reads anew with MiXCR; each CDR3 protein has one entry. Of 85,000 to 100,000 distinct CDR3 sequences in the sample, about 10% were seen once. The TCR was taken from an adult who was a healthcare worker with PCR-confirmed SARS-CoV-2 infection or an uninfected control (not recorded which). The chain employs TRBV7-2 and TRBJ2-1, with D hard to call. The sample taken for sequencing was whole blood. CDR3 sequence reads: CASSPDHNEQFF. CDR3 sequence (DNA): TGTGCCAGCAGCCCGGATCACAATGAGCAGTTCTTC. Based on the CDR3 plus reference TRBV7-2 and TRBJ2-1, the full variable domain is GAGVSQSPSNKVTEKGKDVELRCDPISGHTALYWYRQSLGQGLEFLIYFQGNSAPDKSGLPSDRFSAERTGGSVSTLTIQRTQQEDSAVYLCASSPDHNEQFFGPGTRLTVL.